The 3 T cell receptor beta chains listed next were all sequenced from one sample in a study of PD-1 and CTLA-4 blockade in melanoma. Repertoires were generated with immunoSEQ multiplex PCR, while TCRdb's copy carries only in-frame clones and drops some. Among about 31,000 clones listed, about 91% were seen once. This sample comprised CD8+ T cells from peripheral blood, obtained from a patient given anti-PD-1 treatment. These receptors were collected from a human donor with melanoma.

J is TRBJ2-1 and V is TRBV27, with 8 bases lining up with TRBD1. The CDR3 length is 16 residues. V was clipped by 5 bases and J by 4 bases; unmatched bases: 10. Germline V CDR1 and CDR2: MNHEY, SMNVEV (reference sequence). CDR3 coding DNA: TGTGCCAGCAGTCCGCGGGACAGGTCCCCATACAATGAGCAGTTCTTC. Translating it yields CASSPRDRSPYNEQFF.

This chain joins TRBV6-1 and TRBJ2-1; the match to TRBD2 covers 7 bases. The CDR3 contains 15 residues. The germline gives CDR1 MNHNS, CDR2 SASEGT. V dropped 1 base and J dropped 0; count of bases not matched to a gene: 0. CDR3 nucleotide sequence: TGTGCCAGCAGTGAAGTAGCGGGCTCCTACAATGAGCAGTTCTTC. Its protein product is CASSEVAGSYNEQFF.

The chain links TRBV7-9 to TRBJ2-2; 11 positions match TRBD2. This CDR3 spans 17 amino acids. CDR1 and CDR2 from the germline V gene are SEHNR and FQNEAQ (reference sequence). V gave up 7 bases and J gave up 4 bases; unmatched junction bases: 11. CDR3 bases: TGTGCCAGCAATGACAACCTAGCGGGAGGATTCACCGGGGAGCTGTTTTTT. It translates to CASNDNLAGGFTGELFF.